This T cell receptor beta chain stems from a study of T cell repertoires in cytomegalovirus infection. This clonotype was found once. The CDR3 contains 18 residues. V shed 5 bases, J shed 5 bases, and the junction held 19 bases outside the gene matches. Germline CDR1 LNHDA, CDR2 SQIVND (reference sequence). TCRdb re-called the reads through MiXCR, storing one row per CDR3 protein. Among more than 650,000 distinct CDR3 sequences listed, about 40% were seen once. Source material: PBMCs. This TCR derives from a human donor in good health (CMV status not recorded). Some clones in this sample may be carry-over from other donors' samples. The chain is built from TRBV19 and TRBJ2-5; TRBD2 matches at 8 bases. The chain's CDR3 is CASSRVASGRGSRETQYF. The CDR3 DNA reads as TGTGCCAGTAGTCGGGTAGCTAGCGGGCGAGGATCGCGGGAGACCCAGTACTTC.